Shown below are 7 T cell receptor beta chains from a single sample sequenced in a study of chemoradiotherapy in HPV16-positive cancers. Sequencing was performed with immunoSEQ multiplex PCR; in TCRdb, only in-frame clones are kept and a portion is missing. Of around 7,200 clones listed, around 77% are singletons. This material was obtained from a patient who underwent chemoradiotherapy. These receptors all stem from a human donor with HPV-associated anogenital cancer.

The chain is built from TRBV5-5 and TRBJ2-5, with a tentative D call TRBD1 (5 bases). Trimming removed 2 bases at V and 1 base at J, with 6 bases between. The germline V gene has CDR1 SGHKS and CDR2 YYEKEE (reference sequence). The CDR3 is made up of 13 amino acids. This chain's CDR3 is CASSLQVQETQYF. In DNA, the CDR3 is TGTGCCAGCAGCTTACAGGTCCAAGAGACCCAGTACTTC.

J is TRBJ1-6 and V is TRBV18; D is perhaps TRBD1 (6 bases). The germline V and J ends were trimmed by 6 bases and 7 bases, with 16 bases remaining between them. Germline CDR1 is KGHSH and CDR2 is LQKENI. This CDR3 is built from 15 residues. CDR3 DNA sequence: TGTGCCAGCTCTCAGATTGGCAGGGGAAATTCACCCCTCCACTTT. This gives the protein CASSQIGRGNSPLHF.

In nucleotides, the CDR3 is TGTGCCAGCAGCTTAGCGCTCGGACAGGTCACTTACGAGCAGTACTTC. It translates to CASSLALGQVTYEQYF. V is TRBV7-8 and J is TRBJ2-7, with TRBD1 matching over 7 bases. Looked up from germline, CDR1 is SGHVS and CDR2 is FQNEAQ. Unmatched junction bases numbered 9, after V lost 0 bases and J lost 4 bases. The CDR3 loop spans 16 amino acids.

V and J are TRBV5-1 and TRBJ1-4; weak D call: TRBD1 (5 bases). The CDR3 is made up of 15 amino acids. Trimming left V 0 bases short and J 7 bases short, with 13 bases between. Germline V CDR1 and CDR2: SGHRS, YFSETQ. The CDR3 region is CASSLGGGSVEKLFF. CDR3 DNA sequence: TGCGCCAGCAGCTTGGGCGGGGGATCCGTTGAAAAACTGTTTTTT.

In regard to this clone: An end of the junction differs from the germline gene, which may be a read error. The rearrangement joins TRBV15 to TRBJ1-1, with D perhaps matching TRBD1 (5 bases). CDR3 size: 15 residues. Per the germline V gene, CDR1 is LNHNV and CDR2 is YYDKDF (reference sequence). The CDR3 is CATSRGGLQAPYTHF. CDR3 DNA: TGTGCCACCAGCAGGGGGGGACTCCAGGCACCCTATACCCATTTT.

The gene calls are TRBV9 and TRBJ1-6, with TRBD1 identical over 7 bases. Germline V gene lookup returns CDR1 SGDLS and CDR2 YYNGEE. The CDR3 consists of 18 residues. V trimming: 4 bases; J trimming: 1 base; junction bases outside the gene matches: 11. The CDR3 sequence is CASSKGEGGASYNSPLHF. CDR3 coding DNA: TGTGCCAGCAGCAAGGGGGAAGGGGGCGCGTCCTATAATTCACCCCTCCACTTT.

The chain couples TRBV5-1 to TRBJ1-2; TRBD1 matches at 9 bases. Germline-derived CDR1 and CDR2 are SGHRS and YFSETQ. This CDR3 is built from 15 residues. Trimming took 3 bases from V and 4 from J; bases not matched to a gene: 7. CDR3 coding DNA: TGCGCCAGCAGCTGGTCCGACAGGGGGATCTATGGCTACACCTTC. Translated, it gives CASSWSDRGIYGYTF.